This T cell receptor beta chain was sequenced in a study of identical twins. TCRdb passed the 5' RACE reads through MiXCR, listing each CDR3 protein once. Here the sample spans about 220,000 distinct CDR3 sequences, approximately 8.3% being singletons. The junction had 6 bases not matched to a gene; V was cut back by 5 bases and J by 11 bases. The CDR3 runs 11 residues. Germline CDR1 DFQATT, CDR2 SNEGSKA (reference sequence). Healthy Caucasians alone served as donors. The sample was also linked to a second study, of yellow fever vaccine responses in identical twins.

The sample taken for sequencing was memory (CD45RO+) T cells sorted from blood. The J gene is TRBJ2-1, the V gene TRBV20-1; 7 bases match TRBD2. This sequence originates from a woman in her late teens or twenties in good health. The CDR3 region has the DNA TGCAGTGCTCACGACAGCGGGAAGCAGTTCTTC. Protein product: CSAHDSGKQFF.